This entry describes one T cell receptor (beta chain). The antigen remains undetermined. TCR beta CDR3 regions were amplified from RNA transcripts. Researchers ran a first-round RT-PCR on the TCR CDR3 using the HTBI primer set. TCRdb itself ran the multiplex PCR reads through MiXCR, one entry per CDR3 protein. Here the sample spans 450,000 to 700,000 distinct CDR3 sequences, roughly 50% being singletons. Criteria for exclusion of patients were uncontrolled infection, other autoimmune disease, pregnancy or lactation. The study based diagnoses on clinical symptoms, serum thyroxine and TRAb, thyroid ultrasound and orbital computed tomography. This entry belongs to a study of T cells in Graves' hyperthyroidism and ophthalmopathy. Findings and caveats of the study: The model identified upcoming ophthalmopathy a median roughly 6 months ahead of onset.

The CDR3 sequence is 13 residues long. V was clipped by 4 bases and J by 4 bases, with 11 bases between them. The germline gives CDR1 SGHVS, CDR2 FNYEAQ. The clonotype comes from an adult woman with Graves' disease, either hyperthyroidism or ophthalmopathy (not recorded which). The chain is built from TRBV7-6 and TRBJ2-7, with D unclear. The sequencing sample was made of peripheral blood or thyroid tissue (not recorded which). CDR3 DNA: TGTGCCAGCAGCTCCCGTTTGGAGTACGAGCAGTACTTC. Its translation is CASSSRLEYEQYF.